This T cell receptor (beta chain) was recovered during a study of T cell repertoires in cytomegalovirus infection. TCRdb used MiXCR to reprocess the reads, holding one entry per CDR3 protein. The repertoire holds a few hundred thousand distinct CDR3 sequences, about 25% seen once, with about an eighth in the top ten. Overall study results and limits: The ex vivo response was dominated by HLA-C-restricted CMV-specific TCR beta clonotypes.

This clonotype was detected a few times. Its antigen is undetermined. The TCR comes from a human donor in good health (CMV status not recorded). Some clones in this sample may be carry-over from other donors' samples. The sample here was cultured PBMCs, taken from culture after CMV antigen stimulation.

CDR3 sequence (DNA): TGTGCCAGCAGAGGCCATGGCAGGGACTTCTCAGATACGCAGTATTTT. Encoded protein: CASRGHGRDFSDTQYF. The chain carries TRBV7-2 and TRBJ2-3; a possible D gene is TRBD2 (6 bases). CDR1 is SGHTA and CDR2 is FQGNSA in the germline V gene. The CDR3 runs 16 residues. Between the trimmed V and J ends, which lost 6 bases and 4 bases, there was a span of 20 bases.